These 27 T cell receptor beta chains originate from one sample sequenced in a study of blood T cell repertoires in COVID-19. The assay was immunoSEQ multiplex PCR, and TCRdb's table has in-frame clones only and misses some. Here the sample spans approximately 300,000 clones, about nine tenths being singletons. The material sequenced was peripheral blood. Receptors originate from a woman aged 30 to 39 with COVID-19, enrolled during active disease.

V usage is TRBV7-2 and J usage is TRBJ2-3, with a weak D call TRBD1 (5 bases). Germline assignment: CDR1 SGHTA and CDR2 FQGNSA. V lost 3 bases and J 2 bases, leaving 9 bases between the germline ends. This CDR3 has 14 amino acids. The CDR3 here is CASSFWGATDTQYF. Here the CDR3 DNA reads TGTGCCAGCAGCTTTTGGGGCGCCACAGATACGCAGTATTTT.

V is TRBV4-3 and J is TRBJ2-7, with 12 bases fitting TRBD2. CDR1 is LGHNA, CDR2 YSLEER, per germline. Trimming took 0 bases from V and 2 from J; bases not matched to a gene: 2. The length of the CDR3 is 16 residues. The CDR3 loop reads CASSQELAGGTYEQYF. The CDR3 nucleotides are TGCGCCAGCAGCCAAGAACTAGCGGGAGGTACCTACGAGCAGTACTTC.

The chain carries TRBV15 and TRBJ1-5; TRBD1 matches at 11 bases. The CDR3 is made up of 15 amino acids. With 5 bases clipped from V and 3 bases from J, the junction kept 3 bases outside the gene matches. Germline CDR1 is LNHNV and CDR2 is YYDKDF (reference sequence). The CDR3 DNA reads TGTGCCACCAGCCGGGACAGGGGGAACAATCAGCCCCAGCATTTT. This gives the protein CATSRDRGNNQPQHF.

The CDR3 here is CASSYLPDSSYEQYF. The CDR3 DNA follows: TGTGCCAGCAGTTACCTACCGGACAGCTCCTACGAGCAGTACTTC. V usage is TRBV6-5 and J usage is TRBJ2-7; TRBD1 might be the D (6 bases). This CDR3 is built from 15 residues. Trimming removed 2 bases from V and 0 bases from J, with 11 bases in between. Germline CDR1 MNHEY, CDR2 SVGAGI.

This chain links TRBV15 with TRBJ1-5; D is possibly TRBD1 (5 bases). This CDR3 comprises 14 residues. V lost 2 bases and J lost 6, with 11 bases in between. From germline, CDR1 is LNHNV and CDR2 YYDKDF (reference sequence). The DNA for the CDR3 is TGTGCCACCAGCAGATTGGGGGGTAGTCAGCCCCAGCATTTT. Its protein is CATSRLGGSQPQHF.

This chain joins TRBV7-9 and TRBJ2-2, with D tentatively TRBD2 (6 bases). The CDR3 has 16 residues. Germline lookup yields CDR1 SEHNR and CDR2 FQNEAQ (reference sequence). V lost 5 bases and J lost 2, with 15 bases in between. DNA of the CDR3: TGTGCCAGCAGCAGAACCGGGACTCAAAACACCGGGGAGCTGTTTTTT. It is translated as CASSRTGTQNTGELFF.

The chain employs TRBV6-5 and TRBJ2-2, with D maybe TRBD2 (5 bases). Germline lookup yields CDR1 MNHEY and CDR2 SVGAGI. The CDR3 is 14 amino acids. The germline V and J ends were trimmed by 4 bases and 4 bases, with 10 bases remaining between them. Here the CDR3 DNA reads TGTGCCAGCAGTTTGACACGGGGCACCGGGGAGCTGTTTTTT. Its translation: CASSLTRGTGELFF.

This clone showed up just once. The chain is built from TRBV19 and TRBJ1-5; D remains ambiguous. CDR1 and CDR2 from the germline V gene are LNHDA and SQIVND (reference sequence). The CDR3 length is 14 residues. The ends were cut back, 3 bases at V and 3 bases at J, with 9 bases in the middle. CDR3 loop: CASSMERVNQPQHF. Here the CDR3 DNA reads TGTGCCAGTAGTATGGAGAGGGTCAATCAGCCCCAGCATTTT. Full variable domain (outside the CDR3, taken from reference TRBV19 and TRBJ1-5): DGGITQSPKYLFRKEGQNVTLSCEQNLNHDAMYWYRQDPGQGLRLIYYSQIVNDFQKGDIAEGYSVSREKKESFPLTVTSAQKNPTAFYLCASSMERVNQPQHFGDGTRLSIL.

The J gene is TRBJ2-7, the V gene TRBV28; possible D gene TRBD1, 5 bases. The CDR3 has 14 amino acids. CDR1 is MDHEN, CDR2 SYDVKM, per germline. V lost 1 base, J lost 6 bases, and 13 bases lay in between. The CDR3 DNA follows: TGTGCCAGCAGTTTATCCCCAGGGATGGGCGAGCAGTACTTC. It codes for CASSLSPGMGEQYF. The whole variable domain, remainder taken from reference TRBV28 and TRBJ2-7, is DVKVTQSSRYLVKRTGEKVFLECVQDMDHENMFWYRQDPGLGLRLIYFSYDVKMKEKGDIPEGYSVSREKKERFSLILESASTNQTSMYLCASSLSPGMGEQYFGPGTRLTVT.

This clone was seen once. This same CDR3 is encoded by further DNA sequences in the sample. The genes are TRBV9 and TRBJ2-1; tentatively, D is TRBD2 (6 bases). V shed 2 bases and J shed 0 bases, with 9 bases lying between them. CDR1 SGDLS and CDR2 YYNGEE come from the germline V gene. The CDR3 has 15 residues. This chain's CDR3 is CASSVSGSSYNEQFF. Written as DNA, the CDR3 is TGTGCCAGCAGCGTTAGCGGTAGCTCCTACAATGAGCAGTTCTTC. The full variable domain, in which reference TRBV9 and TRBJ2-1 provide the parts outside the CDR3, is DSGVTQTPKHLITATGQRVTLRCSPRSGDLSVYWYQQSLDQGLQFLIQYYNGEERAKGNILERFSAQQFPDLHSELNLSSLELGDSALYFCASSVSGSSYNEQFFGPGTRLTVL.

In nucleotides, the CDR3 is TGTGCCAGCAGTCGGGGGGGATTTGGTGAAAAACTGTTTTTT. Protein sequence: CASSRGGFGEKLFF. This chain uses TRBV28 with TRBJ1-4, with D possibly matching TRBD1 (5 bases). Between the trimmed V and J ends, which lost 5 bases and 7 bases, there was a span of 14 bases. Germline CDR1 and CDR2: MDHEN and SYDVKM. The CDR3 extends over 14 amino acids.

V and J are TRBV5-5 and TRBJ2-2; maybe TRBD1 (6 bases). V shed 1 base and J shed 7 bases, with 11 bases lying between them. This CDR3 has 14 amino acids. Germline V gene sequence: CDR1 SGHKS, CDR2 YYEKEE (reference sequence). CDR3 amino acids: CASSLNGGIGELFF. CDR3 nucleotides: TGTGCCAGCAGCTTGAATGGGGGCATCGGGGAGCTGTTTTTT.

In its sample, this clone was seen once. The CDR3 protein is CAQSEARDSTYNEQFF. Here the CDR3 DNA reads TGTGCCCAGTCAGAAGCGAGGGATTCTACCTACAATGAGCAGTTCTTC. The chain employs TRBV5-4 and TRBJ2-1, with D perhaps TRBD2 (5 bases). V gave up 10 bases and J gave up 2 bases, with 22 bases separating them. CDR3 length: 16 amino acids. CDR1 SGHNT and CDR2 YYREEE come from the germline V gene (reference sequence). Full variable domain (rest looked up from reference TRBV5-4 and TRBJ2-1): ETGVTQSPTHLIKTRGQQVTLRCSSQSGHNTVSWYQQALGQGPQFIFQYYREEENGRGNFPPRFSGLQFPNYSSELNVNALELDDSALYLCAQSEARDSTYNEQFFGPGTRLTVL.

The genes are TRBV6-6 and TRBJ2-4; TRBD1 is a possible D gene (6 bases). The CDR3 has 14 amino acids. In germline, CDR1 is MNHNY, CDR2 SVGAGI (reference sequence). V lost 5 bases and J lost 6, with 14 bases in between. CDR3 coding DNA: TGTGCCAGCAGTAAGGGGCAGGGGATAAACATTCAGTACTTC. This encodes CASSKGQGINIQYF.

This chain links TRBV27 with TRBJ1-5; D unclear. V lost 4 bases to trimming and J lost 0 bases, with 4 bases between them. The CDR3 loop spans 13 amino acids. The germline V gene encodes CDR1 MNHEY and CDR2 SMNVEV (reference sequence). CDR3 sequence: CASSYHSNQPQHF. The CDR3 DNA is TGTGCCAGCAGTTATCATAGCAATCAGCCCCAGCATTTT.

V is TRBV4-2 and J is TRBJ2-7, with D possibly matching TRBD2 (5 bases). CDR3 length equals 15 residues. The V end lost 1 base, the J end lost 2 bases, and 12 bases lay between the germline ends. Germline CDR1 LGHNA, CDR2 YNFKEQ. CDR3 amino acids: CASSQAGRATYEQYF. In nucleotides, the CDR3 is TGTGCCAGCAGCCAAGCGGGAAGGGCTACCTACGAGCAGTACTTC.

CDR3 loop: CASSEGSYTDTQYF. For the CDR3, the DNA is TGTGCCAGCAGTGAGGGCAGCTACACAGATACGCAGTATTTT. J is TRBJ2-3 and V is TRBV2; no clear D gene. Between the trimmed V and J ends, which lost 3 bases and 2 bases, there was a span of 9 bases. The germline V gene has CDR1 SNHLY and CDR2 FYNNEI. This CDR3 contains 14 residues.

The chain uses TRBV5-1 and TRBJ2-1, with D tentatively TRBD2 (5 bases). Germline CDR1 and CDR2: SGHRS and YFSETQ. The CDR3 is 15 amino acids. The V end was cut by 4 bases, the J end by 7 bases, with 18 bases between. CDR3 protein: CASSPGWEWTNEQFF. The CDR3 DNA reads TGCGCCAGCAGCCCCGGGTGGGAGTGGACGAATGAGCAGTTCTTC.

CDR3 DNA: TGTGCCAGCAGCTTAGTGCTGGGGGCGACTAATGAAAAACTGTTTTTT. This sequence encodes CASSLVLGATNEKLFF. The gene calls are TRBV7-9 and TRBJ1-4; the D gene is possibly TRBD1 (6 bases). V lost 1 base, J lost 2 bases, and 11 bases lay in between. The CDR3 length is 16 residues. Looked up from germline, CDR1 is SEHNR and CDR2 is FQNEAQ (reference sequence).

This clone was observed once. Other DNA sequences in this sample translate to the same CDR3. The chain combines TRBV29-1 with TRBJ1-2; D perhaps matches TRBD1 (6 bases). V was trimmed by 6 bases and J by 1 base, leaving 12 bases between them. This CDR3 is 13 amino acids long. Germline lookup yields CDR1 SQVTM and CDR2 ANQGSEA. CDR3 loop: CSVDADSNYGYTF. The CDR3 DNA is TGCAGCGTCGACGCGGACAGTAACTATGGCTACACCTTC.

This chain connects TRBV5-5 to TRBJ1-1; possibly TRBD1 for D (5 bases). The V gene lost 3 bases and the J gene lost 0 bases, with 9 bases spanning the gap. CDR1 is SGHKS and CDR2 is YYEKEE in the germline V gene (reference sequence). This CDR3 contains 14 residues. CDR3 loop: CASSSRQMNTEAFF. In DNA form, the CDR3 reads TGTGCCAGCAGCTCCAGACAGATGAACACTGAAGCTTTCTTT.

In its sample, this clone was seen once. This chain joins TRBV20-1 and TRBJ2-1, with 13 bases fitting TRBD2. With V trimmed by 5 bases and J by 9 bases, 7 bases remained unmatched. The germline gives CDR1 DFQATT, CDR2 SNEGSKA (reference sequence). CDR3 length: 14 residues. The CDR3 here is CSAGGLAGALEQFF. The DNA for the CDR3 is TGCAGTGCTGGTGGACTAGCGGGAGCACTTGAGCAGTTCTTC.

This rearrangement joins TRBV5-4 to TRBJ2-1; 9 bases map to TRBD1. Trimming cost V 2 bases and J 6 bases; bases outside gene matches: 21. The germline CDR1 and CDR2 sequences are SGHNT and YYREEE (reference sequence). The CDR3 contains 20 residues. This CDR3 reads CASSLPLGDRVGPGRNEQFF. The CDR3 coding sequence is TGTGCCAGCAGCTTACCACTTGGGGACAGGGTTGGCCCTGGACGCAATGAGCAGTTCTTC.

The rearrangement links TRBV12-3 or TRBV12-4 to TRBJ1-1; D gene ambiguous. V lost 6 bases and J lost 6, with 11 bases in between. This CDR3 region has 12 residues. The CDR3 region is CASSRHAAEAFF. In DNA, the CDR3 is TGTGCCAGCAGCAGACACGCCGCTGAAGCTTTCTTT.

The chain uses TRBV7-3 and TRBJ2-3; D not certain. The germline V gene has CDR1 SGHTA and CDR2 FQGTGA. Trimming cost V 0 bases and J 0 bases, with 4 bases left between them. The CDR3 covers 14 residues. CDR3 residues: CASSLTRSTDTQYF. CDR3 nucleotides: TGTGCCAGCAGCTTAACGCGGAGCACAGATACGCAGTATTTT.

This chain joins TRBV7-9 and TRBJ1-5; D unclear. V was shortened by 1 base and J by 15 bases, with 16 bases between the two germline ends. This CDR3 comprises 13 residues. CDR1 is SEHNR, CDR2 FQNEAQ, per germline (reference sequence). CDR3 sequence (DNA): TGTGCCAGCAGCTTAGTTCAGTCGGGGTTCCTGCATTTT. This encodes CASSLVQSGFLHF.

Here the CDR3 reads CASSEGGGGQPQHF. The CDR3 DNA sequence: TGTGCCAGCAGTGAAGGCGGGGGCGGTCAGCCCCAGCATTTT. V gene TRBV6-1 combines with J gene TRBJ1-5; D perhaps matches TRBD1 (6 bases). CDR1 MNHNS and CDR2 SASEGT come from the germline V gene. CDR3 size: 14 residues. Trimming took 1 base from V and 6 from J, leaving 10 bases between them.